This T cell receptor (beta chain) is drawn from a study of T cells in narcolepsy. Study observations and caveats: HCRT-specific and TRIB2-specific autoreactive clonotypes appeared among same-patient CSF and blood CD4+ clonotypes.

Regarding this clone: Its antigen remains unidentified.

Only in-frame clones appear in the TCRdb table, and some are missing; sequencing was by immunoSEQ multiplex PCR. The sample has tens of thousands of clones, 82% seen once. CDR1 MNHEY and CDR2 SVGAGI come from the germline V gene. V lost 0 bases to trimming and J lost 1 base, with 6 bases between them. This CDR3 has 14 residues. The chain employs TRBV6-5 and TRBJ1-1; D gene unclear. The sample taken for sequencing was CD45RA- memory CD4+ T cells from PBMCs. This clonotype was sampled from a human donor with narcolepsy. The CDR3 coding sequence is TGTGCCAGCAGTTACTCGACGAGGAACACTGAAGCTTTCTTT. Amino acid sequence: CASSYSTRNTEAFF.